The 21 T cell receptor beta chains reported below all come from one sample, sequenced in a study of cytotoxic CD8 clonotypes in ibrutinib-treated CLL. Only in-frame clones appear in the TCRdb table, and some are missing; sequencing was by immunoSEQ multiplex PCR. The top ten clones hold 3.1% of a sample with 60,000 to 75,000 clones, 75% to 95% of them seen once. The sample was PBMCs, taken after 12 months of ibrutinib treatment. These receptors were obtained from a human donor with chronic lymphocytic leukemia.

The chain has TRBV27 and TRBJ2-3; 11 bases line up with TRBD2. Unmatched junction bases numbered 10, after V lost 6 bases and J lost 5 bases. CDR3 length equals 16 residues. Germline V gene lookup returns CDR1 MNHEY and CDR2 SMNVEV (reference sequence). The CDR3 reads CASRSTSGRVIDTQYF. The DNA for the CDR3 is TGTGCCAGCAGGTCTACTAGCGGGAGAGTGATAGATACGCAGTATTTT.

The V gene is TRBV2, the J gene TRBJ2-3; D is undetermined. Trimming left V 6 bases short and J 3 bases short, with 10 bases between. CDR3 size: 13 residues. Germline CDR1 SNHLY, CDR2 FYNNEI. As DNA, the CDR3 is TGTGCCAGCAGCTACATGACAACAGATACGCAGTATTTT. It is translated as CASSYMTTDTQYF.

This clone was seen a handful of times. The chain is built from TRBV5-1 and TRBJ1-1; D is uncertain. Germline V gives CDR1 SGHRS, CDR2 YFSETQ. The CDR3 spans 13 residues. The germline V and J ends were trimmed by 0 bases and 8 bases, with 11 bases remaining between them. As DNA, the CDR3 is TGCGCCAGCAGCTTGGTGCCCCAGGCAGAAGCTTTCTTT. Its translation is CASSLVPQAEAFF.

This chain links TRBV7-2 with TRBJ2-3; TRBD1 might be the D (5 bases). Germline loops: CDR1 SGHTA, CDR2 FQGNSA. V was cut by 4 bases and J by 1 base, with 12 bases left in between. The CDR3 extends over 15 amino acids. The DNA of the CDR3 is TGTGCCAGCAGCTCAGACAGCCGGGGCACAGATACGCAGTATTTT. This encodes CASSSDSRGTDTQYF.

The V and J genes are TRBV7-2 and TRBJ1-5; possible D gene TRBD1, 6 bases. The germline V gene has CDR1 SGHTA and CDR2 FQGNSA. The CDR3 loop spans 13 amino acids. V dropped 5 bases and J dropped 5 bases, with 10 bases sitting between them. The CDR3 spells CASSVQGDQPQHF. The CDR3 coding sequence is TGTGCCAGCAGCGTACAGGGTGATCAGCCCCAGCATTTT.

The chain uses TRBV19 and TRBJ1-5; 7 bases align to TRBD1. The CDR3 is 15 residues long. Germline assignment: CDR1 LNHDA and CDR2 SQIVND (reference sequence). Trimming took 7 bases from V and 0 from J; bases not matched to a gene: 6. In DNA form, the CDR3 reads TGTGCCAGTATGGGGGGACAGCATAGCAATCAGCCCCAGCATTTT. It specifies CASMGGQHSNQPQHF.

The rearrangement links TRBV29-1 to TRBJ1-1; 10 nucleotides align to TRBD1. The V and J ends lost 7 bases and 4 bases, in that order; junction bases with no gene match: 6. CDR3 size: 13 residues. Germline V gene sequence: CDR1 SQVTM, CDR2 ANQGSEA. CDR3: CSGMTGGGTEAFF. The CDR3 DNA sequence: TGCAGCGGTATGACAGGGGGCGGCACTGAAGCTTTCTTT. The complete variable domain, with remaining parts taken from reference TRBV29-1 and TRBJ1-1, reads SAVISQKPSRDICQRGTSLTIQCQVDSQVTMMFWYRQQPGQSLTLIATANQGSEATYESGFVIDKFPISRPNLTFSTLTVSNMSPEDSSIYLCSGMTGGGTEAFFGQGTRLTVV.

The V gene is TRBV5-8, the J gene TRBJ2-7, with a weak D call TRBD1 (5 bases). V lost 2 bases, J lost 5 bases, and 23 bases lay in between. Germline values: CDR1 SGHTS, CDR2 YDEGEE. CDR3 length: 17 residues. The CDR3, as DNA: TGTGCCAGCAGCTTTAGGGGTTCGGTACCATCCCTGGACGAGCAGTACTTC. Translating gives CASSFRGSVPSLDEQYF.

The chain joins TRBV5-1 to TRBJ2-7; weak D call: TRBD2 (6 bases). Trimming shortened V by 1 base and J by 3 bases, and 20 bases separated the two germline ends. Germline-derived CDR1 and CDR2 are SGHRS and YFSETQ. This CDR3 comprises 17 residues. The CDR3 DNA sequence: TGCGCCAGCAGCTTGATCGATAGCGGTCCCAATCGCTACGAGCAGTACTTC. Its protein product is CASSLIDSGPNRYEQYF.

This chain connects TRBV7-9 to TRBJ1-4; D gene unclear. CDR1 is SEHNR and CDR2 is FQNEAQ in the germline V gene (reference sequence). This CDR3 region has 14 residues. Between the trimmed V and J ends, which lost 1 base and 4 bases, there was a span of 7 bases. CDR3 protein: CASSLGWDNEKLFF. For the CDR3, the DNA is TGTGCCAGCAGCTTAGGCTGGGATAATGAAAAACTGTTTTTT.

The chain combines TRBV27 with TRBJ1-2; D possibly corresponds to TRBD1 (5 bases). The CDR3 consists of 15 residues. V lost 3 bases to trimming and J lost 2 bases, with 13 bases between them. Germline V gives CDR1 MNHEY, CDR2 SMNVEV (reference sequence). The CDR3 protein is CASSLNFGGNYGYTF. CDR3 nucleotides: TGTGCCAGCAGTTTGAATTTCGGGGGAAACTATGGCTACACCTTC.

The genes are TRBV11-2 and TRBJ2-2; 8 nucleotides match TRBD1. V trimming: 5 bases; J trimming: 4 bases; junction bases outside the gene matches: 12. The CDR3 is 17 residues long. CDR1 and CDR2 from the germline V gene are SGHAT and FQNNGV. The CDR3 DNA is TGTGCCAGCAGCGGAGGGCAGGGGGCCAGGAGCACCGGGGAGCTGTTTTTT. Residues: CASSGGQGARSTGELFF.

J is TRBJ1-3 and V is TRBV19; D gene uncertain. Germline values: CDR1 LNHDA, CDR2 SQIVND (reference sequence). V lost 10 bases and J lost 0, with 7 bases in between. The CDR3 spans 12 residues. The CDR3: CATSYSGNTIYF. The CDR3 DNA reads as TGTGCCACCTCTTACTCTGGAAACACCATATATTTT.

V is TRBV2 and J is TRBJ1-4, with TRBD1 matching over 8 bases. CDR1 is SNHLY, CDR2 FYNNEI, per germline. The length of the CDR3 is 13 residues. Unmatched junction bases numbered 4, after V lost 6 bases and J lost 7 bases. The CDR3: CASRWQGAEKLFF. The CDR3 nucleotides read TGTGCCAGCAGGTGGCAGGGGGCTGAAAAACTGTTTTTT.

CDR3 bases: TGTGCCAGCAGCCTACAGGAGGAGCTGTTTTTT. The encoded protein is CASSLQEELFF. V gene TRBV9 combines with J gene TRBJ2-2, with a tentative D call TRBD1 (5 bases). This CDR3 is 11 amino acids long. Germline V gene data show CDR1 as SGDLS and CDR2 as YYNGEE. V was shortened by 4 bases and J by 10 bases, with 8 bases between the two germline ends.

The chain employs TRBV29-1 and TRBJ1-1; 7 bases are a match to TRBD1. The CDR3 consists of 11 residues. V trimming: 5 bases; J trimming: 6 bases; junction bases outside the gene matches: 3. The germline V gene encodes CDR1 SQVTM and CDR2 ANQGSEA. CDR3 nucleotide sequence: TGCAGCGTTAGGGACAGATCTGAAGCTTTCTTT. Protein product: CSVRDRSEAFF.

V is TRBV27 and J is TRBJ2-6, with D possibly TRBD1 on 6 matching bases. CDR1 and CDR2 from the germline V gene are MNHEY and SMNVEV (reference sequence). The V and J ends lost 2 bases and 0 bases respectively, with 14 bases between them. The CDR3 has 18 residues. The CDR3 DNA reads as TGTGCCAGCAGTTTAAGACAGGCCCTCGACTCTGGGGCCAACGTCCTGACTTTC. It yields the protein CASSLRQALDSGANVLTF.

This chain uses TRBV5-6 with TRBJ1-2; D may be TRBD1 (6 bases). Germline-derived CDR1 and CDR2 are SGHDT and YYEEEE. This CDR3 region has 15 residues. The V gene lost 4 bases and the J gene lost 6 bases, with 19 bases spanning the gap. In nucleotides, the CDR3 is TGTGCCAGCAGCCCGGAATGGAACAGGGTTAATGGCTACACCTTC. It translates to CASSPEWNRVNGYTF.

The CDR3 region has the DNA TGTGCCAGCAGCAGCCTGGACAGGGCCGACTTGGGCGAGCAGTACTTC. This gives the protein CASSSLDRADLGEQYF. The V call is TRBV21-1, the J call TRBJ2-7; the table's D call TRBD1 went unverified against the DNA. TRBV21-1 is given as a pseudogene. The CDR3 is 16 amino acids.

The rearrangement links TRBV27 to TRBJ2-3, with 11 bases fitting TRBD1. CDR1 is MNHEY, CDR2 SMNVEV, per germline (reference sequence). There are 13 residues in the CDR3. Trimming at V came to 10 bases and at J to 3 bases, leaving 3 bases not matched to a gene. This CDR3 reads CAIGQGATDTQYF. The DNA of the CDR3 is TGTGCCATCGGACAGGGGGCAACAGATACGCAGTATTTT.

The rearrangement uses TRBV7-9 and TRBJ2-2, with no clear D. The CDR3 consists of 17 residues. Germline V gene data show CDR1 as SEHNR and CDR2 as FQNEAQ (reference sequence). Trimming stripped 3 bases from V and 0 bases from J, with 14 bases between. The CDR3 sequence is CASSFPLVEANTGELFF. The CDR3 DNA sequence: TGTGCCAGCAGCTTCCCCCTAGTTGAAGCGAACACCGGGGAGCTGTTTTTT.